The 20 T cell receptor beta chains below were found in one sample sequenced in a study of shared clonotypes between healthy human individuals. Profiling relied on immunoSEQ multiplex PCR, and the TCRdb table lists in-frame clones only, not all of them. The sample carries about 500,000 clones, over 60% recorded once. Sequencing was carried out using PBMCs. These receptors came from a woman in her 40s in good health. Some clones in this sample may be carry-over from other donors' samples.

The table lists this clone with many counts. The chain employs TRBV7-2 and TRBJ2-7; D perhaps matches TRBD2 (7 bases). This CDR3 is built from 16 residues. Per germline, CDR1 SGHTA and CDR2 FQGNSA. The V end lost 1 base, the J end lost 2 bases, and 15 bases lay between the germline ends. The CDR3 DNA is TGTGCCAGCAGCTTAGTGGCGGGGGCTACTACCTACGAGCAGTACTTC. Protein sequence: CASSLVAGATTYEQYF.

The chain is built from TRBV7-3 and TRBJ2-1; no reliable D call. This CDR3 is built from 14 residues. The germline CDR1 and CDR2 sequences are SGHTA and FQGTGA. Trimming removed 6 bases from V and 5 bases from J, with 14 bases in between. The CDR3 reads CASSGGNLDNEQFF. Written as DNA, the CDR3 is TGTGCCAGCAGTGGTGGGAACCTCGACAATGAGCAGTTCTTC. The variable domain in full, with the rest retrieved from reference TRBV7-3 and TRBJ2-1, is GAGVSQTPSNKVTEKGKYVELRCDPISGHTALYWYRQSLGQGPEFLIYFQGTGAADDSGLPNDRFFAVRPEGSVSTLKIQRTERGDSAVYLCASSGGNLDNEQFFGPGTRLTVL.

The rearrangement links TRBV7-9 to TRBJ2-2, with TRBD2 matching 9 bases. V shed 1 base and J 4 bases; nucleotides not matched to a gene: 4. There are 16 residues in the CDR3. Germline V lookup: CDR1 SEHNR, CDR2 FQNEAQ (reference sequence). The CDR3 DNA is TGTGCCAGCAGCTTAGTTAGCGGGAGAGTCACCGGGGAGCTGTTTTTT. It yields the protein CASSLVSGRVTGELFF.

The rearrangement joins TRBV30 to TRBJ2-2, with D perhaps being TRBD1 or TRBD2 (6 bases each). V was shortened by 8 bases and J by 3 bases, with 16 bases between the two germline ends. Per germline, CDR1 GTSNPN and CDR2 SVGIG (reference sequence). This CDR3 region has 14 residues. CDR3 amino acids: CASQVEGDTGELFF. In nucleotides, the CDR3 is TGTGCCAGCCAGGTGGAGGGGGACACCGGGGAGCTGTTTTTT.

Points on this clone: In the same sample, other DNA sequences code for this CDR3. The chain links TRBV11-2 to TRBJ2-7; 7 positions match TRBD2. CDR1 is SGHAT, CDR2 FQNNGV, per germline. With V trimmed by 1 base and J by 1 base, 4 bases remained unmatched. The CDR3 extends over 15 amino acids. CDR3 sequence: CASSLGLAASYEQYF. In nucleotides, the CDR3 is TGTGCCAGCAGCTTAGGGCTAGCGGCATCCTACGAGCAGTACTTC.

The genes are TRBV7-3 and TRBJ2-2; D call uncertain. Trimming pared 1 base from V and 0 bases from J, leaving 9 bases between. The germline CDR1 and CDR2 sequences are SGHTA and FQGTGA. The CDR3 extends over 16 amino acids. CDR3 sequence reads: CASSLSVGTNTGELFF. CDR3 nucleotides: TGTGCCAGCAGCTTAAGTGTGGGGACGAACACCGGGGAGCTGTTTTTT.

The chain recombines TRBV2 with TRBJ1-5; TRBD1 might be the D (5 bases). V lost 5 bases and J lost 3, with 14 bases in between. The CDR3 spans 15 residues. Germline values: CDR1 SNHLY, CDR2 FYNNEI. The CDR3 spells CASSLDKGNNQPQHF. The CDR3 nucleotides read TGTGCCAGCAGTCTGGACAAGGGAAACAATCAGCCCCAGCATTTT.

This clone showed up just once. V is TRBV5-4 and J is TRBJ2-7, with TRBD2 identical over 10 bases. The junction had 11 bases not matched to a gene; V was cut back by 4 bases and J by 4 bases. Germline CDR1 SGHNT, CDR2 YYREEE (reference sequence). CDR3 length: 16 residues. CDR3 region: CASSPMASGREYEQYF. As DNA, the CDR3 is TGTGCCAGCAGCCCGATGGCTAGCGGGAGAGAATACGAGCAGTACTTC.

The V gene is TRBV30, the J gene TRBJ2-5, with 8 nucleotides matching TRBD1. V trimming: 3 bases; J trimming: 0 bases; junction bases outside the gene matches: 6. The CDR3 runs to 15 residues. Germline lookup yields CDR1 GTSNPN and CDR2 SVGIG (reference sequence). The CDR3 bases are TGTGCCTGGAGCGGAGGACAGGGCCACCAAGAGACCCAGTACTTC. It encodes CAWSGGQGHQETQYF.

The count of this clone is one. This chain connects TRBV30 to TRBJ2-1; D remains unclear. There are 14 residues in the CDR3. The germline gives CDR1 GTSNPN, CDR2 SVGIG (reference sequence). V lost 0 bases and J lost 4, with 10 bases in between. In DNA form, the CDR3 reads TGTGCCTGGAGTGTAATCGGAGCATACAATGAGCAGTTCTTC. This codes for CAWSVIGAYNEQFF.

The rearrangement joins TRBV2 to TRBJ1-2; weak D call: TRBD1 (5 bases). The ends were cut back, 1 base at V and 4 bases at J, with 10 bases in the middle. This CDR3 region has 14 residues. Germline assignment: CDR1 SNHLY and CDR2 FYNNEI. CDR3 residues: CASSEGSGLYGYTF. The CDR3 bases are TGTGCCAGCAGTGAAGGGTCGGGGCTCTATGGCTACACCTTC.

This chain connects TRBV10-3 to TRBJ1-4; possibly TRBD1 for D (5 bases). Germline values: CDR1 ENHRY, CDR2 SYGVKD. Between the trimmed V and J ends, which lost 2 bases and 4 bases, there was a span of 8 bases. CDR3 length equals 14 residues. The CDR3: CAISEGQDNEKLFF. The CDR3 nucleotides read TGTGCCATCAGTGAGGGACAAGATAATGAAAAACTGTTTTTT.

This sequence joins TRBV28 and TRBJ1-2, with D unresolved. V shed 5 bases and J shed 8 bases, with 18 bases lying between them. Germline V gives CDR1 MDHEN, CDR2 SYDVKM. CDR3 size: 14 residues. The CDR3 coding sequence is TGTGCCAGCAGTCCATTGACCCGTCAGGACGGCTACACCTTC. As protein: CASSPLTRQDGYTF.

Concerning this clone itself: A single base is all that separates this from a far larger clone, so a read error is likely. No conserved phenylalanine or tryptophan ends this CDR3, so it is likely a read error. V usage is TRBV5-6 and J usage is TRBJ2-7; TRBD2 agrees at 7 bases. Trimming at V came to 4 bases and at J to 4 bases, leaving 5 bases not matched to a gene. Germline V gives CDR1 SGHDT, CDR2 YYEEEE. The CDR3 has 13 residues. CDR3 in DNA: TGTGCCAGCAGCGCTGGACTAGGATACGAGCAGTACCTC. This encodes CASSAGLGYEQYL.

Points on this clone: This likely came from a read error, as a far larger clone is one base away. Different DNA sequences within this sample yield the same CDR3. V and J are TRBV13 and TRBJ2-1; tentatively, D is TRBD1 (5 bases). This CDR3 contains 15 residues. Germline V gives CDR1 PRHDT, CDR2 FYEKMQ (reference sequence). The CDR3 spells CASSLGATPYNEQFF. For the CDR3, the DNA is TGTGCCAGCAGCCTAGGGGCGACTCCCTACAATGAGCAGTTCTTC.

This chain links TRBV7-9 with TRBJ2-3; D not resolved. The germline V and J ends were trimmed by 6 bases and 1 base, with 11 bases remaining between them. From germline, CDR1 is SEHNR and CDR2 FQNEAQ (reference sequence). The CDR3 runs to 14 residues. CDR3 in DNA: TGTGCCAGCAGTTTTAGTATTTGCACAGATACGCAGTATTTT. Residues: CASSFSICTDTQYF.

V and J are TRBV2 and TRBJ1-5; a possible D gene is TRBD1 (6 bases). The V and J ends lost 6 bases and 5 bases respectively, with 11 bases between them. CDR1 is SNHLY, CDR2 FYNNEI, per germline. CDR3 length: 13 residues. The CDR3 sequence is CASRGDTYQPQHF. The DNA of the CDR3 is TGTGCCAGCAGGGGGGACACCTATCAGCCCCAGCATTTT.

In regard to this clone: This could be a read error, since a much larger clone is one nucleotide away. The chain combines TRBV28 with TRBJ2-1, with D perhaps matching TRBD2 (6 bases). The CDR3 totals 15 residues. The germline CDR1 and CDR2 sequences are MDHEN and SYDVKM. The CDR3 DNA reads as TGTGCCAGCGGGACCCCCAGGACTATGTACAGTGAGCAGTTCTTC. Protein sequence: CASGTPRTMYSEQFF.

The V call is TRBV28, the J call TRBJ2-1; D may be TRBD2 (6 bases). Germline V CDR1 and CDR2: MDHEN, SYDVKM. The CDR3 runs 17 residues. V gave up 5 bases and J gave up 3 bases, with 20 bases separating them. This CDR3 is CASSGGSGSPLYNEQFF. CDR3 nucleotides: TGTGCCAGCAGTGGGGGGTCAGGGAGTCCACTCTACAATGAGCAGTTCTTC.

The chain joins TRBV10-1 to TRBJ2-7; no definite D call. Germline V gene sequence: CDR1 WNHNN, CDR2 SYGVQD (reference sequence). V lost 0 bases and J 6 bases, leaving 9 bases between the germline ends. This CDR3 spans 13 amino acids. CDR3 nucleotide sequence: TGCGCCAGCAGTGAGTCGGGCGTTGCCGAGCAGTACTTC. It yields the protein CASSESGVAEQYF.